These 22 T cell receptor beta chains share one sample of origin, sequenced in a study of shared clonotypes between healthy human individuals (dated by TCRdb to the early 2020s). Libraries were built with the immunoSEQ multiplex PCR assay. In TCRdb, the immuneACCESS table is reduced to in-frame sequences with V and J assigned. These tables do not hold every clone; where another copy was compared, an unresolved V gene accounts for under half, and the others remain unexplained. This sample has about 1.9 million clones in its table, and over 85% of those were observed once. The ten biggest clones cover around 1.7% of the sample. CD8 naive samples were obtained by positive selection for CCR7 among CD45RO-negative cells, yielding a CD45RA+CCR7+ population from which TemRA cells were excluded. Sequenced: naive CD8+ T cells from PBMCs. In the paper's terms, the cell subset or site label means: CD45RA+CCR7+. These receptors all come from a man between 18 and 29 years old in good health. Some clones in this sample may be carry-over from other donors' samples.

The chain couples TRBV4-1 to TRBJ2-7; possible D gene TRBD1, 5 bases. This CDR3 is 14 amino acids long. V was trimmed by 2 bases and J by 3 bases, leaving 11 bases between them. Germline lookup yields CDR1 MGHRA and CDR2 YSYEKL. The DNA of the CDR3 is TGCGCCAGCAGCCAACTGACAGACAACTACGAGCAGTACTTC. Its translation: CASSQLTDNYEQYF.

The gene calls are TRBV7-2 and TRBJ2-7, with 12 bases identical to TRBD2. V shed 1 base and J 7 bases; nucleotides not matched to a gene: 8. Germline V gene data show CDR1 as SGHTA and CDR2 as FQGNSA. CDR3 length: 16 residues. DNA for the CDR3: TGTGCCAGCAGCTTAGGTCTAGCGGGAGGGCCGGATGAGCAGTACTTC. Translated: CASSLGLAGGPDEQYF.

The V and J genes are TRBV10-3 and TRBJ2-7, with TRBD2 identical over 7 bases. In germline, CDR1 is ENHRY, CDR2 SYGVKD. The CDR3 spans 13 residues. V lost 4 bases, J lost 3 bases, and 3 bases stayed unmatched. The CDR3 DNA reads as TGTGCCATCAGTGGTCGGGGGGACTACGAGCAGTACTTC. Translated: CAISGRGDYEQYF.

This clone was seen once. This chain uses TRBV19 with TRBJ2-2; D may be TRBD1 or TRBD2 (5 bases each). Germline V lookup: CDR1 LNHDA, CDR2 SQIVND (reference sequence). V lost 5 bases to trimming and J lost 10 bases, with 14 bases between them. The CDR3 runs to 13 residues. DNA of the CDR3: TGTGCCAGTAGTCTACGGGGCGCGGTGGAGCTGTTTTTT. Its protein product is CASSLRGAVELFF.

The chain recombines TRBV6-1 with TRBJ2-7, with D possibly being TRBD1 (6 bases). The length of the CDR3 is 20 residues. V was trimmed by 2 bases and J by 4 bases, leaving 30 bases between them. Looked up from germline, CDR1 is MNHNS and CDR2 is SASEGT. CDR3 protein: CASSEQPGQGLPAVLYEQYF. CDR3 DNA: TGTGCCAGCAGTGAACAACCAGGGCAGGGGCTACCCGCGGTTCTTTACGAGCAGTACTTC.

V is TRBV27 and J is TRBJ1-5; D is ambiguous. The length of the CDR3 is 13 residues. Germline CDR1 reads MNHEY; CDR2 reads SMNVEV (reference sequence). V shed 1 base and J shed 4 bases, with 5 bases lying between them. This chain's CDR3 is CASSLFENQPQHF. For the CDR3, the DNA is TGTGCCAGCAGTTTATTCGAGAATCAGCCCCAGCATTTT.

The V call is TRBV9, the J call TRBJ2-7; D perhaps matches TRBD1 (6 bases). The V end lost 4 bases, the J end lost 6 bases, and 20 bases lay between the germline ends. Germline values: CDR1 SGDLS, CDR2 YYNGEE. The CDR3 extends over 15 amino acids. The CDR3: CASSLSAGDGGEQYF. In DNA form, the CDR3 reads TGTGCCAGCAGCCTATCAGCAGGGGACGGCGGCGAGCAGTACTTC.

CDR3 region: CASSPSDEAEAFF. Here the CDR3 DNA reads TGTGCCAGCAGCCCCTCGGACGAGGCTGAAGCTTTCTTT. The chain has TRBV25-1 and TRBJ1-1; D not resolved. The CDR3 extends over 13 amino acids. V was trimmed by 6 bases and J by 6 bases, leaving 14 bases between them. From germline, CDR1 is MGHDK and CDR2 SYGVNS.

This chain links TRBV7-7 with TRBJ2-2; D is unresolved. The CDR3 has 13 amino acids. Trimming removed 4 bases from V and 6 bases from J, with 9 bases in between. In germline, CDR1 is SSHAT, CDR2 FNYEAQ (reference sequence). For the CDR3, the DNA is TGTGCCAGCAGCTACGACTCCGCCGGGGAGCTGTTTTTT. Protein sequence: CASSYDSAGELFF.

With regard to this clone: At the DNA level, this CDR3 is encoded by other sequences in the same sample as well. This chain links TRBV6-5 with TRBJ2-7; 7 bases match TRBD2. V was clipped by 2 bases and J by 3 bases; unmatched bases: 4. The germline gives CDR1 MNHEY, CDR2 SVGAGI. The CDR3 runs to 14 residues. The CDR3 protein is CASSYGLADYEQYF. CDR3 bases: TGTGCCAGCAGTTACGGGCTAGCGGACTACGAGCAGTACTTC.

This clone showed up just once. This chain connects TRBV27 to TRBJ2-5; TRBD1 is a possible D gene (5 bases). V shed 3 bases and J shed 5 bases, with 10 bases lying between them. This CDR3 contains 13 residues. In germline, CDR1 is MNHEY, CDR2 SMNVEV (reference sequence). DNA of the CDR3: TGTGCCAGCAGTTTCGCAGGGTGGGAGACCCAGTACTTC. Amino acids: CASSFAGWETQYF.

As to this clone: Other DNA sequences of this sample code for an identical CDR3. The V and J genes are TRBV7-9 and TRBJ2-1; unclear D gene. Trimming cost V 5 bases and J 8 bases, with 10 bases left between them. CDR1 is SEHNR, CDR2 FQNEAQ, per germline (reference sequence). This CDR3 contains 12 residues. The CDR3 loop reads CASSPQADEQFF. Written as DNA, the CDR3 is TGTGCCAGCAGCCCCCAGGCCGATGAGCAGTTCTTC.

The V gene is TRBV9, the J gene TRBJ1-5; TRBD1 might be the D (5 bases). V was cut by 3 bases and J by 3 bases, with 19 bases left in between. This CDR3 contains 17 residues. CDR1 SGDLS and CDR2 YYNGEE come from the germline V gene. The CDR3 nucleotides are TGTGCCAGCAGCGACTTAGTGGGGGGAAGAAACAATCAGCCCCAGCATTTT. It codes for CASSDLVGGRNNQPQHF.

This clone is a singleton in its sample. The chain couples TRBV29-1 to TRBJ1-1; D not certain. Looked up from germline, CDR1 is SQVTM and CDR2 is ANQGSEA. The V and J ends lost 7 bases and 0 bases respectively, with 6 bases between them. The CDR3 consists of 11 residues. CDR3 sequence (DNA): TGCAGCGGAGAGATGAACACTGAAGCTTTCTTT. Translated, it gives CSGEMNTEAFF. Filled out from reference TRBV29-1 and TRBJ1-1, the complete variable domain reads SAVISQKPSRDICQRGTSLTIQCQVDSQVTMMFWYRQQPGQSLTLIATANQGSEATYESGFVIDKFPISRPNLTFSTLTVSNMSPEDSSIYLCSGEMNTEAFFGQGTRLTVV.

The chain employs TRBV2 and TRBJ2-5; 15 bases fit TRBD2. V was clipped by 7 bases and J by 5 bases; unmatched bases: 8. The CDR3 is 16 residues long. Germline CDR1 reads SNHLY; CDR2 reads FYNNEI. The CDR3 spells CASIGTSGRFRETQYF. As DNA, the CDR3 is TGTGCCAGCATCGGGACTAGCGGGAGGTTCCGGGAGACCCAGTACTTC.

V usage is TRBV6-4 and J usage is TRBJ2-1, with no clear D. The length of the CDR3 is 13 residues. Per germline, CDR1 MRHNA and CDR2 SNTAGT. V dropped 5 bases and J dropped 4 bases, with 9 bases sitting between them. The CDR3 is CASSSERYNEQFF. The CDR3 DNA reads TGTGCCAGCAGTAGTGAGAGGTACAATGAGCAGTTCTTC.

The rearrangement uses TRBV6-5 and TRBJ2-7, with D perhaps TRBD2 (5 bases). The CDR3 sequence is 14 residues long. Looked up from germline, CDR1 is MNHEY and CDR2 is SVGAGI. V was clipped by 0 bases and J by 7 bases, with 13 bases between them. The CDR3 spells CASSYSWETREQYF. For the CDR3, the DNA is TGTGCCAGCAGTTACTCGTGGGAGACGCGAGAGCAGTACTTC.

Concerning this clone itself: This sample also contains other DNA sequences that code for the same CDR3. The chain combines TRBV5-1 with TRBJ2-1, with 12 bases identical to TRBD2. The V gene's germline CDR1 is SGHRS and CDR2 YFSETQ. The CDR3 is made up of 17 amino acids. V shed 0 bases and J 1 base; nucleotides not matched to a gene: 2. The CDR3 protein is CASSLGLAGVSYNEQFF. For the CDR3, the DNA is TGCGCCAGCAGCTTGGGACTAGCGGGAGTATCCTACAATGAGCAGTTCTTC. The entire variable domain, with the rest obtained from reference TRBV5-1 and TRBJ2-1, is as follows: KAGVTQTPRYLIKTRGQQVTLSCSPISGHRSVSWYQQTPGQGLQFLFEYFSETQRNKGNFPGRFSGRQFSNSRSEMNVSTLELGDSALYLCASSLGLAGVSYNEQFFGPGTRLTVL.

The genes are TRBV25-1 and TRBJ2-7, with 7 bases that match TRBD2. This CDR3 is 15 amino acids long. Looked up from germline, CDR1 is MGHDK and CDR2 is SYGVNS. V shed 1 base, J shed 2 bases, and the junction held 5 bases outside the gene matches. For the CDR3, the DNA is TGTGCCAGCAGTGAATTTCGGGCGGGGGCCTACGAGCAGTACTTC. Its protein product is CASSEFRAGAYEQYF.

Here the CDR3 DNA reads TGTGCCAGCAGTGATTACAGGGATACTGAAGCTTTCTTT. Its translation: CASSDYRDTEAFF. This sequence joins TRBV2 and TRBJ1-1, with D possibly TRBD1 on 6 matching bases. Germline V gene sequence: CDR1 SNHLY, CDR2 FYNNEI. The CDR3 length is 13 residues. Trimming cost V 3 bases and J 5 bases, with 10 bases left between them.

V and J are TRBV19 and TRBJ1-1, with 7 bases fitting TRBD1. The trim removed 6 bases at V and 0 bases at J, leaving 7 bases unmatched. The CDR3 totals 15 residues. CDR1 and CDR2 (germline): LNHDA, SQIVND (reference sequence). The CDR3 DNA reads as TGTGCCAGTAGGCGGGGGACAGATATGAACACTGAAGCTTTCTTT. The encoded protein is CASRRGTDMNTEAFF.

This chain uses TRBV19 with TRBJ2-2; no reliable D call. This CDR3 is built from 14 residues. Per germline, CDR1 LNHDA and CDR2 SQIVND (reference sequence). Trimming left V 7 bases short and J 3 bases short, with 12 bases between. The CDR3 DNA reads TGTGCCAGTATGGGATGGGTGGACACCGGGGAGCTGTTTTTT. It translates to CASMGWVDTGELFF.